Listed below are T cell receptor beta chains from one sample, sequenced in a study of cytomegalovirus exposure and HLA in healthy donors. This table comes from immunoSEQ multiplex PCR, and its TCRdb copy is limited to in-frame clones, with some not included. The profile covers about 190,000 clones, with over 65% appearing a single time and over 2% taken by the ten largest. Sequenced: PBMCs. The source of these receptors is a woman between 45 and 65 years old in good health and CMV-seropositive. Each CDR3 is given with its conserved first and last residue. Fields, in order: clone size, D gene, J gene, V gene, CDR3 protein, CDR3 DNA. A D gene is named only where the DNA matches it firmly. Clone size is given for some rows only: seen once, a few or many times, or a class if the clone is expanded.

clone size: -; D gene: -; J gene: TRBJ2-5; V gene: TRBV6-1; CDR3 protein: CASSELGGTQAGTQYF; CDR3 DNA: TGTGCCAGCAGTGAACTAGGAGGGACCCAGGCGGGGACCCAGTACTTC
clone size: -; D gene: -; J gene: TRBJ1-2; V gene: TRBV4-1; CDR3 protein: CASSQDNTGFYGYTF; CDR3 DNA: TGCGCCAGCAGCCAAGATAATACGGGGTTCTATGGCTACACCTTC
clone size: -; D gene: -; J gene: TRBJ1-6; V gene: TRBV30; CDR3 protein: CAWSRGVGSYNSPLHF; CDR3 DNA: TGTGCCTGGAGTCGGGGGGTGGGCTCCTATAATTCACCCCTCCACTTT
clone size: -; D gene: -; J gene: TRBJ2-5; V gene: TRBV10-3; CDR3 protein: CAISVESSQGRETQYF; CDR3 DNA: TGTGCCATCAGTGTAGAATCGAGTCAGGGGAGAGAGACCCAGTACTTC
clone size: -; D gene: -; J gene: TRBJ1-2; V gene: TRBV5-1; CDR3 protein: CASSLGGLGYGYTF; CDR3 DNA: TGCGCCAGCAGCTTGGGGGGGCTCGGCTATGGCTACACCTTC
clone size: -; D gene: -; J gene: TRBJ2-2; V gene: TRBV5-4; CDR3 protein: CASSLAVRAELFF; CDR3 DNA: TGTGCCAGCAGCTTGGCGGTGAGAGCGGAGCTGTTTTTT
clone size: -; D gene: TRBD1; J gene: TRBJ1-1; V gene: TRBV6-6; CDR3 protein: CASAATGDATEAFF; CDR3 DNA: TGTGCCAGCGCCGCGACAGGGGACGCCACTGAAGCTTTCTTT
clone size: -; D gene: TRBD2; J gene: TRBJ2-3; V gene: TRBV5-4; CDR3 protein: CASSSGGGLGEDTQYF; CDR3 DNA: TGTGCCAGCAGCTCCGGGGGGGGCCTAGGGGAAGATACGCAGTATTTT
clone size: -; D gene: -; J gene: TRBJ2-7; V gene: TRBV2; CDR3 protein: CASGGRDTSYEQYF; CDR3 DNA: TGTGCCAGCGGCGGAAGGGACACCTCCTACGAGCAGTACTTC
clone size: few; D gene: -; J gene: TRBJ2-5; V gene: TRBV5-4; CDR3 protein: CASSPAAGYQETQYF; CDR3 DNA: TGTGCCAGCAGCCCAGCGGCGGGGTACCAAGAGACCCAGTACTTC
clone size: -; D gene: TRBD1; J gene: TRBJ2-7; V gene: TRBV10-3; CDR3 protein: CASSKRQGNLETYEQYF; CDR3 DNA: TGTGCCAGCAGTAAGAGACAGGGTAATTTAGAAACCTACGAGCAGTACTTC
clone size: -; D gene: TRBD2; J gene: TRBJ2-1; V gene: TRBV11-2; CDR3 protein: CASSLIGRGAYNEQFF; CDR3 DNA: TGTGCCAGCAGCTTAATAGGGCGGGGGGCCTACAATGAGCAGTTCTTC
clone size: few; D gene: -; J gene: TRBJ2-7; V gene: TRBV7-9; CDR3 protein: CASSLTTYEQYF; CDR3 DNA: TGTGCCAGCAGCTTGACAACCTACGAGCAGTACTTC
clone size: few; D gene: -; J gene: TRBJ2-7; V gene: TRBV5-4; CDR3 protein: CASSLAIGDEQYF; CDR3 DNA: TGTGCCAGCAGCTTGGCCATCGGGGACGAGCAGTACTTC
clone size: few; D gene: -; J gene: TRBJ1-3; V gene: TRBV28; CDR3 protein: CASSLSGGRRNTIYF; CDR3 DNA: TGTGCCAGCAGTTTATCGGGGGGGCGCAGAAACACCATATATTTT
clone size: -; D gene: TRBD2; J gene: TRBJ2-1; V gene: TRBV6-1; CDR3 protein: CASSVLSGGTYNEQFF; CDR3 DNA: TGTGCCAGCAGTGTCCTTAGCGGGGGGACCTACAATGAGCAGTTCTTC